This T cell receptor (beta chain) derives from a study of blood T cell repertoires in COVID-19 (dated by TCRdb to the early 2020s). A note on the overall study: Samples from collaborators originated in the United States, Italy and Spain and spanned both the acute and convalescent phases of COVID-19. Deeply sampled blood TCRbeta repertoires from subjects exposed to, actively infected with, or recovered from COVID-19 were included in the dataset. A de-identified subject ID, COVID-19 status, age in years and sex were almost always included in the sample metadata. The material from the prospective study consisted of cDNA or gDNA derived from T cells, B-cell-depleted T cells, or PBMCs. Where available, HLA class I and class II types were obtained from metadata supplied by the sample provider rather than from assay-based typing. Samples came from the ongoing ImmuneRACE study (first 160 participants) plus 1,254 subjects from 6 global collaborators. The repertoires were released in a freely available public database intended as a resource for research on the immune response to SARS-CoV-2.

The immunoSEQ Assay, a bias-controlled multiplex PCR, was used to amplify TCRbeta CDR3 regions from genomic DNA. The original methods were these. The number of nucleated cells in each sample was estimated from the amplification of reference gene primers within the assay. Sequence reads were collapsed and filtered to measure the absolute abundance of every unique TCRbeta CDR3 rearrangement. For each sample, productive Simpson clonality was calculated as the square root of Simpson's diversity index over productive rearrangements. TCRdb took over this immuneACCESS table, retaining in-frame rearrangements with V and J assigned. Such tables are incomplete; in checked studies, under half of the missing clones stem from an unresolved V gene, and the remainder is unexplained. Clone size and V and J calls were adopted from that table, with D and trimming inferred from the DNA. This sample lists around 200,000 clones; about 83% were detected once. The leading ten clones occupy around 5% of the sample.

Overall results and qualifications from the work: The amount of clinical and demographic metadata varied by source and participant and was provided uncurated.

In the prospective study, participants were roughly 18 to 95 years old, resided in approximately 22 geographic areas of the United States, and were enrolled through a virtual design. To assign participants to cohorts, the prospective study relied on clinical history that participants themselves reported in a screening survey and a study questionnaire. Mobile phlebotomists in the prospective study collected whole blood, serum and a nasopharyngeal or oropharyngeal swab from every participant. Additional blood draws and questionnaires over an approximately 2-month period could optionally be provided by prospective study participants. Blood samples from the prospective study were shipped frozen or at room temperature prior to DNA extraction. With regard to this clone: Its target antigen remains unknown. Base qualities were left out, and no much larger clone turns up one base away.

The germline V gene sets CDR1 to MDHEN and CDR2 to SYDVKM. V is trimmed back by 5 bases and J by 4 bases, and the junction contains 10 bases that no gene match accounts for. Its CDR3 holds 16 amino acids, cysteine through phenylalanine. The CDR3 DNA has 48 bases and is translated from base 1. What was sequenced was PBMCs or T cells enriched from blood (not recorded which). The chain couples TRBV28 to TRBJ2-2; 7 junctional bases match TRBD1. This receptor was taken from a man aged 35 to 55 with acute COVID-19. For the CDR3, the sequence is CASSTKRGPRTGELFF. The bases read TGTGCCAGCAGTACTAAAAGGGGGCCGCGCACCGGGGAGCTGTTTTTT.